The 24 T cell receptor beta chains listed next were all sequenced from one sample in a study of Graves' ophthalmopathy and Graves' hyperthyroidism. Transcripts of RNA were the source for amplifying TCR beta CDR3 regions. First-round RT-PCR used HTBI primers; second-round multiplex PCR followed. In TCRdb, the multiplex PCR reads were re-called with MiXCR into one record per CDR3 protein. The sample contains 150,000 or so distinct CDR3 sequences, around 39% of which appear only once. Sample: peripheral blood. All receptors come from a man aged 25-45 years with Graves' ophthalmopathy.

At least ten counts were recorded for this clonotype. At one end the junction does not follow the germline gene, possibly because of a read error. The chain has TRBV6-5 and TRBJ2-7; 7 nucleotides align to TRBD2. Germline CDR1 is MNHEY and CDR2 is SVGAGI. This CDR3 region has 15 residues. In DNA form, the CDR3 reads TGTGTCAGCAGTTACTCCATGAGCGGGACCTACGAGCAGTACTTC. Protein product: CVSSYSMSGTYEQYF.

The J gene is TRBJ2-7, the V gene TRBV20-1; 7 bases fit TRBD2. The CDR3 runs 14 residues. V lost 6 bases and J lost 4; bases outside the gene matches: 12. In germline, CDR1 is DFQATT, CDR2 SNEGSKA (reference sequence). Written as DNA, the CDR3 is TGCAGTGCAGAACCTAGAGCGGGAAGGTACGAGCAGTACTTC. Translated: CSAEPRAGRYEQYF.

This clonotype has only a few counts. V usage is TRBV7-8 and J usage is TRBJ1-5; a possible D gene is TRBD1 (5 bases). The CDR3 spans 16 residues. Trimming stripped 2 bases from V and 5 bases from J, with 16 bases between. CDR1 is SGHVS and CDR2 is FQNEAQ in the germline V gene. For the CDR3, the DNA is TGTGCCAGCAGCTTAACCCGCGGACGGGGGTATCAGCCCCAGCATTTT. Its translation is CASSLTRGRGYQPQHF.

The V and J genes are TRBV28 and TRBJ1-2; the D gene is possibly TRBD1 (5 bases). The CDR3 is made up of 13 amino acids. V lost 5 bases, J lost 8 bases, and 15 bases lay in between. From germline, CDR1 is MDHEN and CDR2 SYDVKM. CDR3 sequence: CASSGGRAPGYTF. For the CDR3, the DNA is TGTGCCAGCAGTGGGGGACGGGCGCCCGGCTACACCTTC.

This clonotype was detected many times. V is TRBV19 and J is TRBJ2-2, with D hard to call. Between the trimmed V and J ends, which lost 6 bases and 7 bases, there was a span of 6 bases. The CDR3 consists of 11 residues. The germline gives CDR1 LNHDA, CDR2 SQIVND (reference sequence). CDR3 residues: CASRAHGELFF. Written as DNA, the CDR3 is TGTGCCAGTAGGGCCCACGGGGAGCTGTTTTTT.

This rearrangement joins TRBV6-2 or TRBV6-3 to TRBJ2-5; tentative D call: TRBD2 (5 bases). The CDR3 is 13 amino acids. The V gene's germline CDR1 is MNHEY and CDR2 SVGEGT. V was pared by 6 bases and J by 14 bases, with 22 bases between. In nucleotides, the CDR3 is TGTGCCAGCAGCTTCCTGAGGGCTGACCAACTCTACTTC. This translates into CASSFLRADQLYF.

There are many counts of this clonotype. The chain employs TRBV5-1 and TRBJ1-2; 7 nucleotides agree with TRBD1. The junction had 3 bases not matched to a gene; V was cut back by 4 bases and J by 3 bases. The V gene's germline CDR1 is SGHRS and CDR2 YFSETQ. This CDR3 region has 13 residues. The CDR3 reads CASSVTGDYGYTF. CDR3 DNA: TGCGCCAGCAGCGTCACAGGGGACTATGGCTACACCTTC. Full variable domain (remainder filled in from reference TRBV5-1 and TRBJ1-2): KAGVTQTPRYLIKTRGQQVTLSCSPISGHRSVSWYQQTPGQGLQFLFEYFSETQRNKGNFPGRFSGRQFSNSRSEMNVSTLELGDSALYLCASSVTGDYGYTFGSGTRLTVV.

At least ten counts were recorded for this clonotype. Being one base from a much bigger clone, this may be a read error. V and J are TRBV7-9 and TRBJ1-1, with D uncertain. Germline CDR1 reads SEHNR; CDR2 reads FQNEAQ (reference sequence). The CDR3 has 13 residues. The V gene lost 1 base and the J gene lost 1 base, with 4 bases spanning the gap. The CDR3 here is CASSLVANTEAFF. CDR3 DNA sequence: TGTGCCAGCAGCTTAGTAGCGAACACTGAAGCTTTCTTT.

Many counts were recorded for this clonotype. The CDR3 region has the DNA TGTGCCAGCGGGACAGGGGGCGATCACTATGGCTACACCTTC. Translating gives CASGTGGDHYGYTF. The rearrangement joins TRBV19 to TRBJ1-2; 12 bases map to TRBD1. V shed 9 bases and J 3 bases; nucleotides not matched to a gene: 5. CDR1 is LNHDA, CDR2 SQIVND, per germline (reference sequence). This CDR3 has 14 amino acids.

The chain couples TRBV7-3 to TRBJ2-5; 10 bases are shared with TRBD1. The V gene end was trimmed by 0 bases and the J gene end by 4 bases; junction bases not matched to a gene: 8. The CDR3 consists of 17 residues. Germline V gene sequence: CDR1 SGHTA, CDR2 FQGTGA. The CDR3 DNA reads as TGTGCCAGCAGCTTAACCCCCCGGGACAGGGGTGGAGAGACCCAGTACTTC. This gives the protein CASSLTPRDRGGETQYF.

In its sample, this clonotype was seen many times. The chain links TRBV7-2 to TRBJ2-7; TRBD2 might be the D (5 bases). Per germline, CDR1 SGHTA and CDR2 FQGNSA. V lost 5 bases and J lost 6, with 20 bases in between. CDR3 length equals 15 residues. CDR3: CASSPEPEVAGEQYF. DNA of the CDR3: TGTGCCAGCAGCCCCGAGCCGGAGGTGGCCGGCGAGCAGTACTTC.

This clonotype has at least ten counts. The CDR3 loop reads CASSPSLQLAKNIQYF. In nucleotides, the CDR3 is TGTGCCAGCAGTCCCTCCTTGCAGCTAGCCAAAAACATTCAGTACTTC. The gene calls are TRBV6-5 and TRBJ2-4; D gene unclear. This CDR3 has 16 amino acids. V lost 5 bases and J lost 0, with 14 bases in between. The germline gives CDR1 MNHEY, CDR2 SVGAGI.

CDR3 nucleotide sequence: TGTGCCAGCAAAATTGCGGCGGAACCCTACGAGCAGTACTTC. Its translation: CASKIAAEPYEQYF. V and J are TRBV6-2 or TRBV6-3 and TRBJ2-7; the D is unclear. The CDR3 runs to 14 residues. From germline, CDR1 is MNHEY and CDR2 SVGEGT. The V end lost 7 bases, the J end lost 2 bases, and 15 bases lay between the germline ends.

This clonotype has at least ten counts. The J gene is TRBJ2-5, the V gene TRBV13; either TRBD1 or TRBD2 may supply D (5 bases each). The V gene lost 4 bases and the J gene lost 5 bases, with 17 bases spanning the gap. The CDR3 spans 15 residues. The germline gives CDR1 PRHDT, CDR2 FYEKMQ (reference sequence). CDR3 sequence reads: CASSSRQNPGETQYF. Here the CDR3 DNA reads TGTGCCAGCAGCTCCCGACAGAACCCGGGGGAGACCCAGTACTTC.

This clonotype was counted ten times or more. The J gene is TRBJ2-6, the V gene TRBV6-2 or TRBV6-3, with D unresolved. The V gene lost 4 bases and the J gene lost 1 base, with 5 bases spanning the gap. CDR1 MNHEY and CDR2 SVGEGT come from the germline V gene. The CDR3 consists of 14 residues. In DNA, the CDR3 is TGTGCCAGCAGTTGGGGATCTGGGGCCAACGTCCTGACTTTC. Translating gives CASSWGSGANVLTF.

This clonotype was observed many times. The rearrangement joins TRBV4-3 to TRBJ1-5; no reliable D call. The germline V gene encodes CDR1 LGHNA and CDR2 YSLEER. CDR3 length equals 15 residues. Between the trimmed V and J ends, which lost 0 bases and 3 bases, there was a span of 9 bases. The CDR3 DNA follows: TGCGCCAGCAGCCAAGAAGCGTGGGCCAATCAGCCCCAGCATTTT. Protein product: CASSQEAWANQPQHF.

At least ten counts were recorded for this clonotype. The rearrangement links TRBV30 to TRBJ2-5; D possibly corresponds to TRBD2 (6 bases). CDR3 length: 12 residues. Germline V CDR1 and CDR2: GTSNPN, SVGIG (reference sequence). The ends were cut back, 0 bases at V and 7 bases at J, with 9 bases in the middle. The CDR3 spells CAWSVGGGTQYF. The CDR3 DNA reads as TGTGCCTGGAGTGTGGGAGGAGGGACCCAGTACTTC.

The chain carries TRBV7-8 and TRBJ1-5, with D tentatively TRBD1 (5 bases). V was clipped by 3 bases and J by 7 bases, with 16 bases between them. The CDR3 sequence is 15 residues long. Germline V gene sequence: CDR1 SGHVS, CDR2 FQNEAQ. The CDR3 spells CASSFSRAGGQPQHF. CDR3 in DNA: TGTGCCAGCAGCTTCTCTCGGGCCGGGGGGCAGCCCCAGCATTTT.

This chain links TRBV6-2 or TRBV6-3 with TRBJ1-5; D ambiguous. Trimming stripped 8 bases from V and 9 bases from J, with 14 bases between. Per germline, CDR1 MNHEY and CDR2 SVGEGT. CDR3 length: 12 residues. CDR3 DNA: TGTGCCAGCTCCCGACCGTCCTCGCCCCAGCATTTT. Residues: CASSRPSSPQHF.

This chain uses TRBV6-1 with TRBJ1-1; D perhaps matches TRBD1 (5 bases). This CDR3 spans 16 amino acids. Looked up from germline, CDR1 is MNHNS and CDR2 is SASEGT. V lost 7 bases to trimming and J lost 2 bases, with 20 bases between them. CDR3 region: CASTRGDTLINTEAFF. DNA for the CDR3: TGTGCCAGCACGAGAGGGGATACCCTCATTAACACTGAAGCTTTCTTT.

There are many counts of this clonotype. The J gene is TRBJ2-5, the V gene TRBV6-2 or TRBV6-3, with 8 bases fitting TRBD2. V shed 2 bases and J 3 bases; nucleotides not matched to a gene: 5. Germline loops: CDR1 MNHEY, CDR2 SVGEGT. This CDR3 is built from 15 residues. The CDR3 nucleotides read TGTGCCAGCAGTTACATGGCGGGAGGTGAAGAGACCCAGTACTTC. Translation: CASSYMAGGEETQYF.

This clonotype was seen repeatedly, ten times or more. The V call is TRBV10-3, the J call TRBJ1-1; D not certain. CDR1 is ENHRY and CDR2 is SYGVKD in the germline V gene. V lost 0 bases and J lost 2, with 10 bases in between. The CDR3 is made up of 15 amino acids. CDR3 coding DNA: TGTGCCATCAGTGAGTCCTCCGTGAGAAACACTGAAGCTTTCTTT. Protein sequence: CAISESSVRNTEAFF.

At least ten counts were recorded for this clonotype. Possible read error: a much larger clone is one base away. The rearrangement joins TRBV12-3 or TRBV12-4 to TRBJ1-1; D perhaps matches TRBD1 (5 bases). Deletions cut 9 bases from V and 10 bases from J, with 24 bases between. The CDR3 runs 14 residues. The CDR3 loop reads CARSPSGTPSGAFF. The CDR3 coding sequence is TGTGCCAGAAGTCCTTCCGGGACGCCTTCAGGAGCTTTCTTT.

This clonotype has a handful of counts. CDR3 amino acids: CASNLGLPYEQYF. In nucleotides, the CDR3 is TGTGCCAGCAACTTGGGACTACCCTACGAGCAGTACTTC. The V and J genes are TRBV6-2 or TRBV6-3 and TRBJ2-7, with TRBD2 identical over 7 bases. Germline values: CDR1 MNHEY, CDR2 SVGEGT. The CDR3 contains 13 residues. The V and J ends lost 7 bases and 2 bases, in that order; junction bases with no gene match: 5.